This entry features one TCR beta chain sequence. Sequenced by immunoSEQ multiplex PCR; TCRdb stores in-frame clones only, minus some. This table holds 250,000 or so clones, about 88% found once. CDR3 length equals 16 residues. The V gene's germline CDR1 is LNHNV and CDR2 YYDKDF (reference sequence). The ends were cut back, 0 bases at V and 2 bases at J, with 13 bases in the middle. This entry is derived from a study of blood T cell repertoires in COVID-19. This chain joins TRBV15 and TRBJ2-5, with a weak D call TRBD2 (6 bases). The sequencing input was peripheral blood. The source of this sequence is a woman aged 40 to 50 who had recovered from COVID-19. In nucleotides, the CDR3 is TGTGCCACCAGCAGAGATCGGGCTAGCGCTCAAGAGACCCAGTACTTC. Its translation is CATSRDRASAQETQYF. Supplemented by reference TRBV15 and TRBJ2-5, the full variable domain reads DAMVIQNPRYQVTQFGKPVTLSCSQTLNHNVMYWYQQKSSQAPKLLFHYYDKDFNNEADTPDNFQSRRPNTSFCFLDIRSPGLGDTAMYLCATSRDRASAQETQYFGPGTRLLVL.